This T cell receptor (beta chain) was sequenced during a study of T cells in Graves' hyperthyroidism and ophthalmopathy. General observations from the study: A model built on 13 V-J features separated ophthalmopathy from stable hyperthyroidism.

V dropped 5 bases and J dropped 3; count of bases not matched to a gene: 6. Germline V gene lookup returns CDR1 MNHNS and CDR2 SASEGT. The CDR3 runs 14 residues. TCR beta CDR3 regions were amplified from RNA. Using the HTBI primer set, a first-round RT-PCR was run on the TCR CDR3. TCRdb called the multiplex PCR reads again in MiXCR, with one record for every CDR3 protein. The sample includes about 98,000 distinct CDR3 sequences, around 42% of them seen just once. Of note for this clonotype: Its matching antigen is unknown. Since a much larger clone is just one base distant, this may be a read error.

The TCR originated in a woman under 40 with Graves' hyperthyroidism. Sequenced input: peripheral blood or thyroid tissue (not recorded which). The genes are TRBV6-1 and TRBJ1-1, with 7 bases fitting TRBD1. CDR3 residues: CASSYRGYDTEAFF. The DNA of the CDR3 is TGTGCCAGCAGTTACAGGGGTTATGACACTGAAGCTTTCTTT.